This T cell receptor (beta chain) is drawn from a study of pediatric ulcerative colitis. Study-level findings and limits: Rectal repertoires separated controls, mild-moderate and acute severe colitis.

The CDR3 spans 12 residues. Germline CDR1 reads SQVTM; CDR2 reads ANQGSEA. With 1 base removed from V and 5 bases from J, the gap between germline ends came to 7 bases. With respect to this clone: Its antigen is unknown.

The assay was run at survey level. The method was immunoSEQ multiplex PCR; TCRdb's version includes in-frame clones alone and lacks a portion of them. This sample has roughly 60,000 clones; about 87% occur once, and the top ten carry about 1.5%. Sequencing used blood. This receptor was identified in a boy younger than 18 who was a control in a study of pediatric ulcerative colitis. V usage is TRBV29-1 and J usage is TRBJ2-3, with D perhaps matching TRBD2 (5 bases). The CDR3 sequence is CSVEVREDTQYF. CDR3 bases: TGCAGCGTTGAAGTACGGGAAGATACGCAGTATTTT.